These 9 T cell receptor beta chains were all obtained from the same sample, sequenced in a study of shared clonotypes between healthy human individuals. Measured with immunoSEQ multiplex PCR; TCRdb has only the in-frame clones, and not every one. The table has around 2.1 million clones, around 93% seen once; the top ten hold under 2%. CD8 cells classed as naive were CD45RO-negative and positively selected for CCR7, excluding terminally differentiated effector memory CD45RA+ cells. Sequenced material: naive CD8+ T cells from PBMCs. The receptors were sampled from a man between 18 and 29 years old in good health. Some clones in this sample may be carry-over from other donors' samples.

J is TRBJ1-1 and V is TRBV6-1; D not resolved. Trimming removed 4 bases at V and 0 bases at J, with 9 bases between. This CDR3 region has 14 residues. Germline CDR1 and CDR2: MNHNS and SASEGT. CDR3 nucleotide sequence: TGTGCCAGCAGTGTTATACGAATGAACACTGAAGCTTTCTTT. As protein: CASSVIRMNTEAFF.

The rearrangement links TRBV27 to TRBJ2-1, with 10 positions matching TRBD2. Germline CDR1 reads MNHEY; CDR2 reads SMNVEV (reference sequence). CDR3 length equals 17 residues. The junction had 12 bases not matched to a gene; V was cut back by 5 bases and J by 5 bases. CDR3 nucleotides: TGTGCCAGCAGTCCCATCGGTCCTAGCGGGAGAGACAATGAGCAGTTCTTC. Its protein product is CASSPIGPSGRDNEQFF.

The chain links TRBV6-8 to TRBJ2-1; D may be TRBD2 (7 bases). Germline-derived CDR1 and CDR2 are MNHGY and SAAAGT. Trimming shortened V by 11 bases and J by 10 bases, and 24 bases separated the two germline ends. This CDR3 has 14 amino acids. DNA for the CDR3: TGTGCCGACCCTGGGCTGGAAAAGGGGGGGGAGCAGTTCTTC. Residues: CADPGLEKGGEQFF.

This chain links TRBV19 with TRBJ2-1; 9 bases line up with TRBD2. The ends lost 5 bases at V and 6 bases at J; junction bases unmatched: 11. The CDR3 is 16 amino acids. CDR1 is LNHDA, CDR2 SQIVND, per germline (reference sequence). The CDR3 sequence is CASSWNGGRGGNEQFF. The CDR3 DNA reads TGTGCCAGTAGTTGGAACGGCGGGAGGGGCGGCAATGAGCAGTTCTTC.

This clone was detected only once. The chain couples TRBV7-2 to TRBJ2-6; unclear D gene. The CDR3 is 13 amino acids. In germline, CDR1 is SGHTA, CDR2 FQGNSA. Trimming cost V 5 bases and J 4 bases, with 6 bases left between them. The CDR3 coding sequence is TGTGCCAGCAGCCCAGGAGGGGCCAACGTCCTGACTTTC. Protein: CASSPGGANVLTF.

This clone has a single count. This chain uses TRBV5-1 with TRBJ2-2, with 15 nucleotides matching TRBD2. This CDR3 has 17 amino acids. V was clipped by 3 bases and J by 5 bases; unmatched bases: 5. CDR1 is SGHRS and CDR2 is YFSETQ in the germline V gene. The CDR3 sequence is CASSYGLAGGLTGELFF. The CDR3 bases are TGCGCCAGCAGCTACGGACTAGCGGGAGGGTTAACCGGGGAGCTGTTTTTT.

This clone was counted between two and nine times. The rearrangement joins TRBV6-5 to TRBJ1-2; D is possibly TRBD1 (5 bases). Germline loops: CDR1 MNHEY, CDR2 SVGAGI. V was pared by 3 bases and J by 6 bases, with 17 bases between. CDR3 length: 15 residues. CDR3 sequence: CASSYVGGRENGYTF. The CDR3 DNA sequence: TGTGCCAGCAGTTATGTTGGTGGCAGGGAGAATGGCTACACCTTC.

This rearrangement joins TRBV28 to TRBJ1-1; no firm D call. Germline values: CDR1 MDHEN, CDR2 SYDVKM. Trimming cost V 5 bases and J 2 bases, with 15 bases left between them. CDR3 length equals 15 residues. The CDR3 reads CASSPPGRRNTEAFF. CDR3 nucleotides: TGTGCCAGCAGTCCCCCTGGACGGAGAAACACTGAAGCTTTCTTT.

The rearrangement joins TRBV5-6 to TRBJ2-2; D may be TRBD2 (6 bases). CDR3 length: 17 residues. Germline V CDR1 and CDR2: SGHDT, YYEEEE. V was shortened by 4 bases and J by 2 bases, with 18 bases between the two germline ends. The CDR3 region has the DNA TGTGCCAGCAGCCCGGCATTATGGGGGGTCAACACCGGGGAGCTGTTTTTT. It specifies CASSPALWGVNTGELFF.